This TCR beta chain was retrieved from a study of blood T cell repertoires in COVID-19 (dated by TCRdb to about 2020). Context from the whole study: Samples from collaborators originated in the United States, Italy and Spain and spanned both the acute and convalescent phases of COVID-19. The prospective study material was composed of cDNA or gDNA derived from T cells, B-cell-depleted T cells, or PBMCs. The dataset comprised deeply sampled blood TCRbeta repertoires from subjects exposed to, actively infected with, or recovered from COVID-19. The repertoires were made available in a free public database intended to serve as a resource for research on the immune response to SARS-CoV-2. Samples were obtained from the ongoing ImmuneRACE study (first 160 participants) and from some 1,200 subjects provided by 6 global collaborators. A de-identified subject ID, COVID-19 status, age in years and sex were almost always included in the sample metadata. Where available, HLA class I and class II types were obtained from metadata supplied by the sample provider rather than from assay-based typing. Here is what the overall study found, with its caveats: How much clinical and demographic metadata was included differed by source and by participant, and the metadata was provided uncurated.

Each collaborating institution followed its own protocols to collect whole blood in K2EDTA tubes. Collaborator samples were shipped for TCRbeta analysis as frozen whole blood, isolated PBMCs, or DNA extracted from either sample type. As for this clone: It lacks a known antigen. No much larger clonotype is one base removed from it; base qualities were not supplied.

TCRbeta CDR3 regions were amplified from genomic DNA by means of the immunoSEQ Assay, a bias-controlled multiplex PCR. The source study handled its data this way. Nucleated cell counts per sample were estimated from amplification of reference gene primers within the assay. To quantify the absolute abundance of each unique TCRbeta CDR3 rearrangement, sequence reads were collapsed and filtered. For each sample, productive Simpson clonality was calculated as the square root of Simpson's diversity index over productive rearrangements. The table comes from immuneACCESS by way of TCRdb, which keeps in-frame sequences with V and J called. Part of the clones is missing from these tables; in studies checked, under half for an unresolved V gene and the rest for unknown reasons. V and J calls and clone size are given by that table; D and trimming were obtained from the DNA. The sample table contains 150,000 to 250,000 clones; only one count was recorded for approximately 82% of them. In total, the top ten clones hold about 6.9% of the sample.

There are 13 amino acids in the CDR3, from cysteine to phenylalanine inclusive. Here the CDR3 DNA is all that survives: 39 bases in frame from base 1. The germline V gene specifies SGHRS as CDR1 and YFSETQ as CDR2. V and J are truncated by 0 bases and 4 bases respectively, leaving an intervening sequence of 7 bases. In this chain, TRBV5-1 is recombined with TRBJ2-5; the D segment could be TRBD1, given 6 matching bases. Input material: peripheral blood. This clonotype was sampled from a human donor with acute or convalescent COVID-19. The donor label of this sample is uncertain. This receptor carries the CDR3 CASSLGGGETQYF. Read as DNA, the sequence is TGCGCCAGCAGCTTGGGAGGGGGAGAGACCCAGTACTTC. The variable domain in full, with residues beyond the CDR3 obtained from the reference TRBV5-1 and TRBJ2-5 genes, is KAGVTQTPRYLIKTRGQQVTLSCSPISGHRSVSWYQQTPGQGLQFLFEYFSETQRNKGNFPGRFSGRQFSNSRSEMNVSTLELGDSALYLCASSLGGGETQYFGPGTRLLVL.